These T cell receptor beta chains were read from a single sample in a study of breast tumors, draining lymph nodes, adjacent tissues. One entry per CDR3 protein, called by TCRdb with MiXCR from the multiplex PCR reads. The repertoire holds tens of thousands of distinct CDR3 sequences, with 20% to 25% as singletons. Sequences were obtained from breast tumor tissue. The receptors stem from a female donor with breast cancer. Some clones in this sample may be carry-over from other donors' samples. Each CDR3 is given with its conserved first and last residue. A D gene is named only where the DNA matches it firmly. Where a row states a size, it is once, few, many or the class of an expanded clone; other rows omit it.

V	J	D	size	CDR3	DNA
TRBV29-1	TRBJ2-5	NA	many	CSVVPPTGGETQYF	TGCAGCGTTGTGCCCCCGACAGGAGGGGAGACCCAGTACTTC
TRBV19	TRBJ2-7	TRBD2	NA	CASAGGSSYEQYF	TGTGCCAGTGCCGGCGGGAGCTCCTACGAGCAGTACTTC
TRBV2	TRBJ1-1	NA	NA	CASSEALAYTEAFF	TGTGCCAGCAGTGAAGCGCTGGCGTACACTGAAGCTTTCTTT
TRBV6-5	TRBJ2-7	TRBD2	medium-sized	CASSPGLASYEQYF	TGTGCCAGCTCTCCGGGACTAGCCTCATACGAGCAGTACTTC
TRBV6-1	TRBJ1-2	TRBD1	many	CASVRDSYGYTF	TGTGCCAGCGTCCGGGACAGCTATGGCTACACCTTC
TRBV12-3/TRBV12-4	TRBJ1-2	TRBD1	many	CASSLYPNTGDGYTF	TGTGCCAGCAGTTTATACCCGAATACAGGGGATGGCTACACCTTC
TRBV5-1	TRBJ2-2	TRBD1	many	CASSLESGGITGELFF	TGCGCCAGCAGCTTGGAGTCAGGGGGCATCACCGGGGAGCTGTTTTTT
TRBV7-3	TRBJ2-5	NA	once	CASSLTEVEAQYF	TGTGCCAGCAGCTTAACGGAGGTAGAGGCCCAGTACTTC
TRBV20-1	TRBJ1-6	NA	NA	CSARDLGESPLHF	TGCAGTGCTAGAGATCTGGGGGAATCACCCCTCCACTTT
TRBV4-2	TRBJ2-4	TRBD2	NA	CASSQGLAGVKAKNIQYF	TGTGCCAGCAGCCAAGGACTAGCGGGAGTTAAAGCCAAAAACATTCAGTACTTC
TRBV6-5	TRBJ1-4	TRBD1	many	CASSRFTGEGEKLFF	TGTGCCAGCAGCCGCTTCACAGGGGAGGGGGAAAAACTGTTTTTT
TRBV29-1	TRBJ2-7	NA	NA	CSVERGGYEQYF	TGCAGCGTTGAGAGGGGGGGCTACGAGCAGTACTTC
TRBV12-3/TRBV12-4	TRBJ2-3	TRBD1	many	CAGSLETGGTDTQYF	TGTGCCGGCTCCTTGGAGACAGGGGGCACAGATACGCAGTATTTT
TRBV27	TRBJ2-1	NA	many	CASSFLGSSKLEQFF	TGTGCCAGCAGTTTCCTCGGCTCCTCCAAACTTGAGCAGTTCTTC
TRBV27	TRBJ2-7	TRBD1	few	CASRNPGQGAYEQYF	TGTGCCAGCAGGAACCCGGGACAGGGCGCCTACGAGCAGTACTTC
TRBV11-2	TRBJ1-2	TRBD1	many	CASSFGDSPNYGYTF	TGTGCCAGCAGCTTCGGGGACAGCCCCAACTATGGCTACACCTTC
TRBV3-1	TRBJ1-6	NA	many	CASSPSLRDSPLHF	TGTGCCAGCAGCCCCAGCCTGCGGGACTCACCCCTCCACTTT
TRBV11-2	TRBJ1-2	NA	many	CASSSLVGYTF	TGTGCCAGCAGCTCCTTGGTTGGCTACACCTTC
TRBV20-1	TRBJ2-1	TRBD2	once	CSAPLAGSSYNEQFF	TGCAGTGCCCCGTTAGCGGGGAGCTCCTACAATGAGCAGTTCTTC
TRBV7-8	TRBJ1-5	NA	many	CASSQGNNQPQHF	TGTGCCAGCAGTCAGGGAAACAATCAGCCCCAGCATTTT
TRBV7-3	TRBJ2-2	TRBD1	many	CASSPTPGQGASGELFF	TGTGCCAGCAGCCCGACTCCGGGACAGGGGGCTTCCGGGGAGCTGTTTTTT
TRBV4-1	TRBJ2-2	NA	many	CASSQEGAWTGELFF	TGCGCCAGCAGCCAAGAAGGAGCTTGGACCGGGGAGCTGTTTTTT
TRBV20-1	TRBJ2-7	NA	once	CSASSLLGYEQYF	TGCAGTGCCTCCTCCCTCCTGGGGTACGAGCAGTACTTC
TRBV3-1	TRBJ2-3	NA	few	CASSQDRVPSTDTQYF	TGTGCCAGCAGCCAAGATAGGGTACCCAGCACAGATACGCAGTATTTT
TRBV19	TRBJ1-5	NA	NA	CASSTGQLYQPQHF	TGTGCCAGTAGTACGGGCCAGCTCTATCAGCCCCAGCATTTT
TRBV29-1	TRBJ2-7	NA	many	CSVFQGYEQYF	TGCAGCGTCTTCCAGGGGTACGAGCAGTACTTC
TRBV7-3	TRBJ2-6	TRBD1	many	CASSSDRGRVSGANVLTF	TGTGCCAGCAGCTCGGACAGGGGGCGGGTCTCTGGGGCCAACGTCCTGACTTTC
TRBV6-1	TRBJ1-4	NA	many	CASSEGGIKEKLFF	TGTGCCAGCAGTGAAGGAGGGATCAAGGAAAAACTGTTTTTT
TRBV20-1	TRBJ2-5	TRBD2	many	CSARPYSGGQETQYF	TGCAGTGCTAGACCTTATAGCGGGGGACAAGAGACCCAGTACTTC
TRBV4-1	TRBJ2-3	TRBD2	many	CASSQVGGGQSPSTDTQYF	TGCGCCAGCAGCCAAGTCGGGGGGGGGCAGAGCCCAAGCACAGATACGCAGTATTTT
TRBV3-1	TRBJ2-5	TRBD2	few	CASSQVRASGPSWETQYF	TGTGCCAGCAGCCAAGTGAGGGCTAGCGGGCCATCATGGGAGACCCAGTACTTC
TRBV6-4	TRBJ2-7	TRBD2	NA	CASSDPNGGAPYEQYF	TGTGCCAGCAGTGACCCAAACGGGGGGGCCCCCTACGAGCAGTACTTC
TRBV12-3/TRBV12-4	TRBJ1-6	TRBD1	NA	CASSRDRGSPLHF	TGTGCCAGCAGCCGGGACAGGGGTTCACCCCTCCACTTT
TRBV6-4	TRBJ2-3	NA	many	CASSVSSGTDTQYF	TGTGCCAGCAGTGTTTCTAGCGGCACAGATACGCAGTATTTT
TRBV27	TRBJ1-2	TRBD1	many	CASSSLTGAYGYTF	TGTGCCAGCAGTTCCTTGACAGGGGCCTATGGCTACACCTTC
TRBV5-6	TRBJ1-6	TRBD1	many	CASSLLDRGYNSPLHF	TGTGCCAGCAGCTTACTCGACAGGGGATATAATTCACCCCTCCACTTT
TRBV2	TRBJ1-5	TRBD1	many	CASRGDRGPNQPQHF	TGTGCCAGCAGGGGGGACAGGGGGCCCAATCAGCCCCAGCATTTT
TRBV19	TRBJ1-6	TRBD1	NA	CASTGTGGHSPLHF	TGTGCCAGCACCGGGACAGGGGGCCATTCACCCCTCCACTTT
TRBV27	TRBJ1-3	NA	few	CASSRRGWDTIYF	TGTGCCAGCAGCCGAAGGGGTTGGGACACCATATATTTT
TRBV19	TRBJ2-2	NA	many	CASMNPAGDHTGELFF	TGTGCCAGTATGAATCCGGCCGGAGATCACACCGGGGAGCTGTTTTTT
TRBV6-6	TRBJ2-7	TRBD2	many	CASSYSGRPPYEQYF	TGTGCCAGCAGTTATAGCGGGAGGCCCCCATACGAGCAGTACTTC
TRBV3-1	TRBJ1-2	NA	many	CASSPGQSNRYGYTF	TGTGCCAGCAGCCCCGGACAGTCCAACCGCTATGGTTACACCTTC
TRBV24-1	TRBJ2-3	TRBD1	many	CATRQGDTQYF	TGTGCCACTCGACAGGGGGATACGCAGTATTTT
TRBV6-4	TRBJ2-1	TRBD2	few	CASSINPGGSSDEQFF	TGTGCCAGCAGTATTAATCCGGGGGGTAGTTCGGATGAGCAGTTCTTC
TRBV2	TRBJ2-7	NA	many	CASSDEAYEQYF	TGTGCCAGCAGTGATGAGGCCTACGAGCAGTACTTC
TRBV19	TRBJ2-7	TRBD2	NA	CASSASGSVEQYF	TGTGCCAGTAGTGCTAGCGGGAGTGTCGAGCAGTACTTC
TRBV20-1	TRBJ1-2	NA	many	CSPSKGDDYGYTF	TGCAGTCCCTCCAAAGGAGATGACTATGGCTACACCTTC